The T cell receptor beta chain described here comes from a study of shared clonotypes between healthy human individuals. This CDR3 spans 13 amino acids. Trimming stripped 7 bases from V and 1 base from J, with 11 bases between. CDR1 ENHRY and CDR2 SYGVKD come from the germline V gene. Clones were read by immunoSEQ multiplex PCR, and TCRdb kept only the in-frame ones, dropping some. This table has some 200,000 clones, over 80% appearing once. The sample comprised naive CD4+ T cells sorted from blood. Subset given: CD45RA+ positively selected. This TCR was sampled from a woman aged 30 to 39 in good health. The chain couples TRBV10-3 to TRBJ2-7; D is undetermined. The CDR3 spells CAIKGPGSYEQYF. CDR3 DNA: TGTGCCATCAAAGGACCCGGATCCTACGAGCAGTACTTC.